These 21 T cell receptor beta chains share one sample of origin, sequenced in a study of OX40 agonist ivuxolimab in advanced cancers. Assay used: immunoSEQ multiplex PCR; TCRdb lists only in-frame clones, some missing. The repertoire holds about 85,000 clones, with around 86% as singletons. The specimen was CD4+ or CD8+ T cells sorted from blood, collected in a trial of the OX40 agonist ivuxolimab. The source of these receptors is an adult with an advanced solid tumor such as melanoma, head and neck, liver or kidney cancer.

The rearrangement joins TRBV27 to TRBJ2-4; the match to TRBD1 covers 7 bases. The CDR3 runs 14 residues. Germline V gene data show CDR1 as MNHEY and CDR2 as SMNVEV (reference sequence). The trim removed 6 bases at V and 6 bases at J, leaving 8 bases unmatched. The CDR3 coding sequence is TGTGCCAGCAGCCCGGGGACAGCGAGAAACATTCAGTACTTC. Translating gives CASSPGTARNIQYF.

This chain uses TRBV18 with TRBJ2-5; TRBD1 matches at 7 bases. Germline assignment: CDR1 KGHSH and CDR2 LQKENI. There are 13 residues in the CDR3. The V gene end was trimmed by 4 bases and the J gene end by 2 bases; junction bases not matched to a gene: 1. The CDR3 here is CASSLGQQETQYF. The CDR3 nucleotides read TGTGCCAGCTCACTGGGACAGCAAGAGACCCAGTACTTC.

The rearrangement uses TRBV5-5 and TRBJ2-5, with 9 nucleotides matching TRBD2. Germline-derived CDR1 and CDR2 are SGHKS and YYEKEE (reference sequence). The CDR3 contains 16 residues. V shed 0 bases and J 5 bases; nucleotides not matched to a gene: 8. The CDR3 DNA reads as TGTGCCAGCAGCTTGGTCTCTAGCGGGGTGACCGAGACCCAGTACTTC. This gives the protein CASSLVSSGVTETQYF.

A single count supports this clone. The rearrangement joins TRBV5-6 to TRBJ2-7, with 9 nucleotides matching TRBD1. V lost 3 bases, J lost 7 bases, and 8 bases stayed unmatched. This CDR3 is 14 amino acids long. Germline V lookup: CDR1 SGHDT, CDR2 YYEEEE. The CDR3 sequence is CASSSGQGFGEQYV. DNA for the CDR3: TGTGCCAGCAGCTCGGGACAGGGCTTTGGAGAGCAGTACGTC.

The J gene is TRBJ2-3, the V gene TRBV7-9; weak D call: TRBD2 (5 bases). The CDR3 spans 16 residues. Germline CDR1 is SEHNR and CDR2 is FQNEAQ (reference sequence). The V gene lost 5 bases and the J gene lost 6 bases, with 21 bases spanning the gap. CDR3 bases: TGTGCCAGCAGCCCTCCTCGGACTGGACGTGCGGATACGCAGTATTTT. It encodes CASSPPRTGRADTQYF.

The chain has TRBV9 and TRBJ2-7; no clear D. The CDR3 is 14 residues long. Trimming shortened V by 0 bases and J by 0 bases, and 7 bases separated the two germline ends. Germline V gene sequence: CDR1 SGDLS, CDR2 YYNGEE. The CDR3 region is CASSVDLHSYEQYF. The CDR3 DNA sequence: TGTGCCAGCAGCGTAGATCTACACTCCTACGAGCAGTACTTC.

CDR3 sequence reads: CASSLGGTSGYNEQFF. The CDR3, as DNA: TGTGCCAGCAGCTTAGGTGGGACTAGCGGCTACAATGAGCAGTTCTTC. The chain is built from TRBV11-3 and TRBJ2-1, with 11 bases that match TRBD2. Per germline, CDR1 SGHNT and CDR2 YENEEA. With 1 base clipped from V and 3 bases from J, the junction kept 2 bases outside the gene matches. The length of the CDR3 is 16 residues. Together with reference TRBV11-3 and TRBJ2-1, the CDR3 gives the full variable domain: EAGVVQSPRYKIIEKKQPVAFWCNPISGHNTLYWYLQNLGQGPELLIRYENEEAVDDSQLPKDRFSAERLKGVDSTLKIQPAELGDSAVYLCASSLGGTSGYNEQFFGPGTRLTVL.

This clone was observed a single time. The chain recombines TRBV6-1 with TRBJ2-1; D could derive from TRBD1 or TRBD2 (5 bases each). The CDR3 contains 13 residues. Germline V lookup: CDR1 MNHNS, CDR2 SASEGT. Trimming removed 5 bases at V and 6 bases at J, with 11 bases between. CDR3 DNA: TGTGCCAGCAGTTCCCAGGGAGTCAATGAGCAGTTCTTC. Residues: CASSSQGVNEQFF.

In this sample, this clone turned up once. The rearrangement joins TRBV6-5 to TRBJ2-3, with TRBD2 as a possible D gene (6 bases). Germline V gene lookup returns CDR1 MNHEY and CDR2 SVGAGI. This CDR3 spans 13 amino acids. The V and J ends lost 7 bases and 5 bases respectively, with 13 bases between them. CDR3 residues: CASIPPGLDTQYF. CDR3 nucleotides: TGTGCCAGCATTCCACCGGGACTAGATACGCAGTATTTT.

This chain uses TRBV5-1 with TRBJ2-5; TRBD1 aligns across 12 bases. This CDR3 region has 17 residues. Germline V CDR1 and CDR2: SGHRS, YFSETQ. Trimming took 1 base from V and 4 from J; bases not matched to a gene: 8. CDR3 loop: CASSLRGQGAYGETQYF. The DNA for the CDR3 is TGCGCCAGCAGCTTGAGGGGACAGGGGGCTTATGGAGAGACCCAGTACTTC.

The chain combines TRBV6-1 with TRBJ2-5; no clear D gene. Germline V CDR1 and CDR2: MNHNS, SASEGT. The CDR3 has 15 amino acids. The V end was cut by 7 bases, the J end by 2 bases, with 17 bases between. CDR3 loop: CASTLTAAPQETQYF. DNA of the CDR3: TGTGCCAGCACTCTCACGGCAGCTCCTCAAGAGACCCAGTACTTC.

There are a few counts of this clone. The CDR3 here is CASSIYTGELFF. CDR3 bases: TGCGCCAGCAGCATATACACCGGGGAGCTGTTTTTT. This chain connects TRBV5-1 to TRBJ2-2, with D hard to call. The V gene's germline CDR1 is SGHRS and CDR2 YFSETQ. The CDR3 has 12 residues. The germline V and J ends were trimmed by 4 bases and 3 bases, with 4 bases remaining between them.

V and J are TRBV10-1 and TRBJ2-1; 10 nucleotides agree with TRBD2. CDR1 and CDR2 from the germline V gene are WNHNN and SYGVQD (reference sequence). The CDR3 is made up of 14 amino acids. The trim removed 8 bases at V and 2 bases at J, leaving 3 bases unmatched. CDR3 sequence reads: CASSAGGAYNEQFF. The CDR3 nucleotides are TGCGCCAGCTCAGCGGGGGGGGCCTACAATGAGCAGTTCTTC.

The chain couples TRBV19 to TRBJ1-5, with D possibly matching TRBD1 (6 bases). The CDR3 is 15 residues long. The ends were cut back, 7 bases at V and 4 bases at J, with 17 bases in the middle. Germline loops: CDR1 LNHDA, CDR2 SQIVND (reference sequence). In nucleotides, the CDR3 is TGTGCCAGTAAGTTTTATGGACAGACTAATCAGCCCCAGCATTTT. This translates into CASKFYGQTNQPQHF.

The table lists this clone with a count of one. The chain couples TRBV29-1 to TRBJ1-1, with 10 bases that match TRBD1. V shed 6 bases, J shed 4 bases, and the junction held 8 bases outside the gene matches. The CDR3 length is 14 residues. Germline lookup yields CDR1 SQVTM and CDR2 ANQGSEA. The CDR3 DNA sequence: TGCAGCGTGGTGACAGGGGGCCTGAGCACTGAAGCTTTCTTT. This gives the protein CSVVTGGLSTEAFF.

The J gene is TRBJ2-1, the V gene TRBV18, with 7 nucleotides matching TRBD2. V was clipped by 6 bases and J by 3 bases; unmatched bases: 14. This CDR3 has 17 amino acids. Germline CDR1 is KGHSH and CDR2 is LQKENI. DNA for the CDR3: TGTGCCAGCTCCCCCAGTAAAGCGGGACTCTACTACAATGAGCAGTTCTTC. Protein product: CASSPSKAGLYYNEQFF.

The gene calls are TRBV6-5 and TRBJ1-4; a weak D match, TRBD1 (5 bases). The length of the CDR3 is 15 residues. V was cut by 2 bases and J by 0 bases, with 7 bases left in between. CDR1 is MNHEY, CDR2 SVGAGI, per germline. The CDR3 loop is CASSYQGATNEKLFF. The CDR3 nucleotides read TGTGCCAGCAGTTACCAGGGAGCAACTAATGAAAAACTGTTTTTT.

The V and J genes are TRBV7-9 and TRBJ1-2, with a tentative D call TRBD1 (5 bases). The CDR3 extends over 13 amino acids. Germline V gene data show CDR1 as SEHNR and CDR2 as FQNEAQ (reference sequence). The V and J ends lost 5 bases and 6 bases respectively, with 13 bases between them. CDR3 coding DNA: TGTGCCAGCAGCGTACCCGGGGCCGATGGCTACACCTTC. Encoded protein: CASSVPGADGYTF.

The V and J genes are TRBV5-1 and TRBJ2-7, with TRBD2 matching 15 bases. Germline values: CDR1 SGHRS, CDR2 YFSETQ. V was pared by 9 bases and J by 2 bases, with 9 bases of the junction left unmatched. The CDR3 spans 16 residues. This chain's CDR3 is CATREGLAGGPYEQYV. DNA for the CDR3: TGCGCCACCCGGGAGGGACTAGCGGGGGGCCCCTACGAGCAGTACGTC.

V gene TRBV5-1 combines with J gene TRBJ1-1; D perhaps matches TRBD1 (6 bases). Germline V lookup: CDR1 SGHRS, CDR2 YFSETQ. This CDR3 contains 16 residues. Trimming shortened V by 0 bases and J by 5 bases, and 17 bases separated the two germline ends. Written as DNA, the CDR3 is TGCGCCAGCAGCTTGGCGCCGATGGGGGCGAGGACTGAAGCTTTCTTT. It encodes CASSLAPMGARTEAFF.

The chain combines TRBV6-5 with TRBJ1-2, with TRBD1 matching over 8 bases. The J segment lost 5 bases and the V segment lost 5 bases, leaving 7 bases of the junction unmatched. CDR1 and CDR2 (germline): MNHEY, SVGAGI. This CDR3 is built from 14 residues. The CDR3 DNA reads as TGTGCCAGCAGTCGGACGGGACAGGATTATGGCTACACCTTC. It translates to CASSRTGQDYGYTF.